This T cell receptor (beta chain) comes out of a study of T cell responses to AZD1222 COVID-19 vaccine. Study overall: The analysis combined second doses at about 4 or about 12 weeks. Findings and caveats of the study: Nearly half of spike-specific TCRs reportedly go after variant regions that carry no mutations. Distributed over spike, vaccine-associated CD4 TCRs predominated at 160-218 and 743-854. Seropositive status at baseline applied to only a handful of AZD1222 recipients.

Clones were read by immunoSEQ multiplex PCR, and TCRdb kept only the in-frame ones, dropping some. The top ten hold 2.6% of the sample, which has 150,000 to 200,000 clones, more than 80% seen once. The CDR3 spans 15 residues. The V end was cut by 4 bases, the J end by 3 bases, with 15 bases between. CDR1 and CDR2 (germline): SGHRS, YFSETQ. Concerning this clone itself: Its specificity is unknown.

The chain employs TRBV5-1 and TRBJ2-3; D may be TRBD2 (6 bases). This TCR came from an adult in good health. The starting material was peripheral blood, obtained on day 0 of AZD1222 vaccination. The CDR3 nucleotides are TGCGCCAGCAGCCCCTCGTGGGAGGCAACAGATACGCAGTATTTT. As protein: CASSPSWEATDTQYF.